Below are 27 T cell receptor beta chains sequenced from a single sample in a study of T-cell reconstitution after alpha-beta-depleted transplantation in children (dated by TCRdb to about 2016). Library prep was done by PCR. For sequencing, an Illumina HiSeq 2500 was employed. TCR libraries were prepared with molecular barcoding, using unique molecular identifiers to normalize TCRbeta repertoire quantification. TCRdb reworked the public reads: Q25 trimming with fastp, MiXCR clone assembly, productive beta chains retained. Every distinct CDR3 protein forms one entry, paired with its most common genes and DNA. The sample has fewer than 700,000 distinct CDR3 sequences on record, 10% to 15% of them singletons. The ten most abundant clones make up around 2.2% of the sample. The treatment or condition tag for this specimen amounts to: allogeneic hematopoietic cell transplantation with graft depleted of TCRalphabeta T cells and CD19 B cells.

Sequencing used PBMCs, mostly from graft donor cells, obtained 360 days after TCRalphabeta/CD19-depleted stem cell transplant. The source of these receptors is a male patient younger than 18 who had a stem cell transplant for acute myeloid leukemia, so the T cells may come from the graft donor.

The CDR3 loop reads CASSSKVSGRTDTQYF. CDR3 in DNA: TGCGCCAGCAGCTCGAAGGTTAGCGGGAGGACAGATACGCAGTATTTT. The gene calls are TRBV5-1 and TRBJ2-3; the match to TRBD2 covers 10 bases. Unmatched junction bases numbered 7, after V lost 3 bases and J lost 3 bases. The germline V gene encodes CDR1 SGHRS and CDR2 YFSETQ. The CDR3 extends over 16 amino acids. Together with reference TRBV5-1 and TRBJ2-3, the CDR3 gives the full variable domain: KAGVTQTPRYLIKTRGQQVTLSCSPISGHRSVSWYQQTPGQGLQFLFEYFSETQRNKGNFPGRFSGRQFSNSRSEMNVSTLELGDSALYLCASSSKVSGRTDTQYFGPGTRLTVL.

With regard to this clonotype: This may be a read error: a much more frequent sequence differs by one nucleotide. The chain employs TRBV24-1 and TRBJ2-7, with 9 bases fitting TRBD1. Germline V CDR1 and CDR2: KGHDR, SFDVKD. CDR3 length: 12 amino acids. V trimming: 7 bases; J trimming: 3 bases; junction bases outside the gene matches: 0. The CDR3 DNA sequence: TGTGCCACCAGGGGACAGGGCTACGAGCAGTACTTC. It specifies CATRGQGYEQYF.

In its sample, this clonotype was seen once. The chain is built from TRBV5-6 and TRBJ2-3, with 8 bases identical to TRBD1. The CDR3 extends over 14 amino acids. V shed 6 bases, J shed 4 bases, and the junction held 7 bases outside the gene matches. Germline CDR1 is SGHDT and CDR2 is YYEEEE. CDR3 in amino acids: CASTPDRVPDTQYF. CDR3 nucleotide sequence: TGTGCCAGCACCCCGGACAGGGTTCCAGATACGCAGTATTTT.

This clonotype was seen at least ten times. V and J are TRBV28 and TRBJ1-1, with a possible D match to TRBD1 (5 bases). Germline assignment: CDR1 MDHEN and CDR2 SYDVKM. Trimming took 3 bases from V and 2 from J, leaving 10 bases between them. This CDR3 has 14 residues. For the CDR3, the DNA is TGTGCCAGCAGTTTCGACAGTCTAAACACTGAAGCTTTCTTT. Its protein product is CASSFDSLNTEAFF.

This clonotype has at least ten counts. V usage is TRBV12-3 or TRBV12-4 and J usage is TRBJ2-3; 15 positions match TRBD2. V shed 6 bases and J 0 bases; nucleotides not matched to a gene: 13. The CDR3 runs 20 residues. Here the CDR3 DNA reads TGTGCCAGCAGCTTTAGCGGACTAGCGGGAGGGAGAGTGAGCACAGATACGCAGTATTTT. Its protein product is CASSFSGLAGGRVSTDTQYF.

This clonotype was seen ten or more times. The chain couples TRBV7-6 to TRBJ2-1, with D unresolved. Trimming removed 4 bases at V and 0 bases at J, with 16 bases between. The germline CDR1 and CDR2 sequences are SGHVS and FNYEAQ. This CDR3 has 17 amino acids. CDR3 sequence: CASSSSSYASSYNEQFF. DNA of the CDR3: TGTGCCAGCAGCTCATCATCCTATGCGAGCTCCTACAATGAGCAGTTCTTC.

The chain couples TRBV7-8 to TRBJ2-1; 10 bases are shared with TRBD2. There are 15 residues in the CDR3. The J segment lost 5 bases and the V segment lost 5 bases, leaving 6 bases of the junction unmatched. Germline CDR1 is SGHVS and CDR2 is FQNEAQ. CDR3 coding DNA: TGTGCCAGCAGCCACCGGACTAGCGGAAACAATGAGCAGTTCTTC. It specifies CASSHRTSGNNEQFF.

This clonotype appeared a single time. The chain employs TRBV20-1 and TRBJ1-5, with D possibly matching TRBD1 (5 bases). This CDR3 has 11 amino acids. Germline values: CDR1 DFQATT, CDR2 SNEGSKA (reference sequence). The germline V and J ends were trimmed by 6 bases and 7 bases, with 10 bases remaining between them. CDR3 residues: CSAIGDQPQHF. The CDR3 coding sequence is TGCAGTGCCATTGGGGACCAGCCCCAGCATTTT.

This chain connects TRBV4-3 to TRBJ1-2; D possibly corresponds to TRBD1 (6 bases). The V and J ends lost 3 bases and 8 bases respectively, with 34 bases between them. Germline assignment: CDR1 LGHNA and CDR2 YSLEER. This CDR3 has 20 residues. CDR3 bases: TGCGCCAGCAGCCACACAAAGCGGGCACCTGAAGGGGGGCGATCTGGAGGCTACACCTTC. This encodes CASSHTKRAPEGGRSGGYTF.

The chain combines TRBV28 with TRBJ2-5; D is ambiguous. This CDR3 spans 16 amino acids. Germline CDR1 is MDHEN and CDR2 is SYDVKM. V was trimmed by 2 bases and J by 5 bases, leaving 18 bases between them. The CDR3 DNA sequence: TGTGCCAGCAGTTTAGAATCAAGCGCCTGGTGGGAGACCCAGTACTTC. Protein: CASSLESSAWWETQYF. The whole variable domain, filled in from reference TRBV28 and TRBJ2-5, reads DVKVTQSSRYLVKRTGEKVFLECVQDMDHENMFWYRQDPGLGLRLIYFSYDVKMKEKGDIPEGYSVSREKKERFSLILESASTNQTSMYLCASSLESSAWWETQYFGPGTRLLVL.

Written as DNA, the CDR3 is TGTGCCAGCACCCTCCCGGGACTAGCGTCGAACACCGGGGAGCTGTTTTTT. As protein: CASTLPGLASNTGELFF. This rearrangement joins TRBV5-6 to TRBJ2-2; TRBD2 aligns across 10 bases. The germline V gene encodes CDR1 SGHDT and CDR2 YYEEEE. Trimming cost V 6 bases and J 0 bases; bases outside gene matches: 8. CDR3 length: 17 residues.

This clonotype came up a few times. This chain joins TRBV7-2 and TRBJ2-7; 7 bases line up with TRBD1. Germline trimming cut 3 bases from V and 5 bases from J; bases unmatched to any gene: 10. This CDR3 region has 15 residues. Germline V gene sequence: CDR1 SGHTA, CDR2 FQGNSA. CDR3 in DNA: TGTGCCAGCAGCTTCGTCCCGGGACAGTACCACGAGCAGTACTTC. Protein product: CASSFVPGQYHEQYF.

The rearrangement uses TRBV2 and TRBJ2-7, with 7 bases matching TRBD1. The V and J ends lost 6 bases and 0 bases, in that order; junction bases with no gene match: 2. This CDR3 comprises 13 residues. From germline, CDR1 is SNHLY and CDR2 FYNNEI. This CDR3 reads CASRDRFSYEQYF. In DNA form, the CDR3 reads TGTGCCAGCAGGGACAGGTTCTCCTACGAGCAGTACTTC. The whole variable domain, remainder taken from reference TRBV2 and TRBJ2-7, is EPEVTQTPSHQVTQMGQEVILRCVPISNHLYFYWYRQILGQKVEFLVSFYNNEISEKSEIFDDQFSVERPDGSNFTLKIRSTKLEDSAMYFCASRDRFSYEQYFGPGTRLTVT.

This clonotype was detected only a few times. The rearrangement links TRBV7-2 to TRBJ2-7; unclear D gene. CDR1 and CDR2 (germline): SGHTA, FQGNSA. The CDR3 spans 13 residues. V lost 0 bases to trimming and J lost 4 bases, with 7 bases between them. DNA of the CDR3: TGTGCCAGCAGCTTAGCGAGGTTGTACGAGCAGTACTTC. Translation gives CASSLARLYEQYF.

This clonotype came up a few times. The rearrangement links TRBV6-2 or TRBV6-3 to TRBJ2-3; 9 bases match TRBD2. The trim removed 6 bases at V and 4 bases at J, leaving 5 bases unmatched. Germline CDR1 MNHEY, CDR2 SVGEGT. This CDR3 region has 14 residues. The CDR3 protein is CASRVAGDADTQYF. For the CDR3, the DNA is TGTGCCAGCAGGGTAGCGGGAGACGCAGATACGCAGTATTTT.

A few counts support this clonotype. The CDR3: CASSLISGVGNTEAFF. DNA for the CDR3: TGTGCCAGCAGTTTAATCAGTGGGGTGGGGAACACTGAAGCTTTCTTT. J is TRBJ1-1 and V is TRBV28; D ambiguous. Germline CDR1 MDHEN, CDR2 SYDVKM. V lost 2 bases, J lost 1 base, and 14 bases lay in between. This CDR3 has 16 amino acids. Looking up the rest from reference TRBV28 and TRBJ1-1 gives the full variable domain: DVKVTQSSRYLVKRTGEKVFLECVQDMDHENMFWYRQDPGLGLRLIYFSYDVKMKEKGDIPEGYSVSREKKERFSLILESASTNQTSMYLCASSLISGVGNTEAFFGQGTRLTVV.

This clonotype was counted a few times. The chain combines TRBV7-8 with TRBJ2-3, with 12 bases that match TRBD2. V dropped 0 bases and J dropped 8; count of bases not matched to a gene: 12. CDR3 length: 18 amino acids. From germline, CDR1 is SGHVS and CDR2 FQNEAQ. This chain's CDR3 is CASSLAGSSGRAWVTQYF. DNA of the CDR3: TGTGCCAGCAGCTTAGCGGGGTCTAGCGGGAGGGCCTGGGTTACGCAGTATTTT.

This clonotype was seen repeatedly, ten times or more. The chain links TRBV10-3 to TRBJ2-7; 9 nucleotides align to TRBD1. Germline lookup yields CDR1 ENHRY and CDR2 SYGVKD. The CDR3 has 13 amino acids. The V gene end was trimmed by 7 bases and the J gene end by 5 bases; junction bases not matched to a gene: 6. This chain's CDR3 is CAITGTGTHEQYF. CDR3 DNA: TGTGCCATCACTGGGACAGGGACCCACGAGCAGTACTTC.

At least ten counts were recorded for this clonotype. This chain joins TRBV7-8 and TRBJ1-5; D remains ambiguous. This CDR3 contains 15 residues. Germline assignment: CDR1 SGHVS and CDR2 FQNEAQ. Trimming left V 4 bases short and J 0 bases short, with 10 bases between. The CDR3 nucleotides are TGTGCCAGCAGCTCCCGGTTCGATAGCAATCAGCCCCAGCATTTT. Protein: CASSSRFDSNQPQHF.

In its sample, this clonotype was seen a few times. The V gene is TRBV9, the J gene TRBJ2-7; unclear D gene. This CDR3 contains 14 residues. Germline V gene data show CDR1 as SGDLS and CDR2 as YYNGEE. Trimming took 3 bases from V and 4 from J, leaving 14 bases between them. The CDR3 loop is CASSATPKGYEQYF. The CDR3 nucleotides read TGTGCCAGCAGCGCTACCCCCAAGGGATACGAGCAGTACTTC. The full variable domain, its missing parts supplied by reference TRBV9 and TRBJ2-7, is DSGVTQTPKHLITATGQRVTLRCSPRSGDLSVYWYQQSLDQGLQFLIQYYNGEERAKGNILERFSAQQFPDLHSELNLSSLELGDSALYFCASSATPKGYEQYFGPGTRLTVT.

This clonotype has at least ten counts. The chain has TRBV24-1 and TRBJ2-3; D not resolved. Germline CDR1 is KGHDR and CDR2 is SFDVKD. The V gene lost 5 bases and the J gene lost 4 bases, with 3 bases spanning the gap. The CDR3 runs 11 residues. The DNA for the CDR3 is TGTGCCACCAGTGCGGCAGATACGCAGTATTTT. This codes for CATSAADTQYF.

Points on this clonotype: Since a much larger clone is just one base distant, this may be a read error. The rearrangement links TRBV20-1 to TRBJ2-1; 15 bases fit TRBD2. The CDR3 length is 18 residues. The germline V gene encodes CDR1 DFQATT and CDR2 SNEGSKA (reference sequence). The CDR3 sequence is CCARDLGLAGGLYNEQFF. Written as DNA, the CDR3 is TGCTGTGCTAGAGATTTAGGACTAGCGGGAGGGCTCTACAATGAGCAGTTCTTC.

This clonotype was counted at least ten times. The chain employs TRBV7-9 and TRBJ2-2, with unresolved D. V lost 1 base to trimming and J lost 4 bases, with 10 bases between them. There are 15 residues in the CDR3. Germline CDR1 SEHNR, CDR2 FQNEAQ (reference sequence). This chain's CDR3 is CASSLVLGATGELFF. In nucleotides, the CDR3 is TGTGCCAGCAGCTTAGTCCTAGGAGCCACCGGGGAGCTGTTTTTT.

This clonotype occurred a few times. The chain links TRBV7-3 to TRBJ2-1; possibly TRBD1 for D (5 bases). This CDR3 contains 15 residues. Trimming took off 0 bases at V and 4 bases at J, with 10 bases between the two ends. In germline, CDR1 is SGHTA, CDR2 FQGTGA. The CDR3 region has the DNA TGTGCCAGCAGCTTAACTGTGACAGTTTACAATGAGCAGTTCTTC. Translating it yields CASSLTVTVYNEQFF.

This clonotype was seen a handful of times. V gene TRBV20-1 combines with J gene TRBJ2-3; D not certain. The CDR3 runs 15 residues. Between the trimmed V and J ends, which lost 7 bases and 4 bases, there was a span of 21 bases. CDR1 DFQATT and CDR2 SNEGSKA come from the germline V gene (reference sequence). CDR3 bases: TGCAGTGTATCGCGGCCCCAAGTATCCCCAGATACGCAGTATTTT. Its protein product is CSVSRPQVSPDTQYF.

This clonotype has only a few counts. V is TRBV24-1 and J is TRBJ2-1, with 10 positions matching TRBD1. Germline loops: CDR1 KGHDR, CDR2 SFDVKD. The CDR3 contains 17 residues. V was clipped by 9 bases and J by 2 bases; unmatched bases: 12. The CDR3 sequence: CATVGTGVFRTYNEQFF. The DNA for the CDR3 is TGTGCCACCGTGGGGACAGGGGTTTTTAGGACCTACAATGAGCAGTTCTTC.

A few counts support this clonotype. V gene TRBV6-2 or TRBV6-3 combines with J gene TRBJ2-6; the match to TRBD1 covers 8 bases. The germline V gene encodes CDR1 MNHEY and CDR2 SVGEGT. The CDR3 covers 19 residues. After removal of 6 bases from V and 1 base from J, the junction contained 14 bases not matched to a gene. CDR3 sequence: CASSPYRTGFLSGANVLTF. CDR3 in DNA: TGTGCCAGCAGCCCCTATCGGACAGGGTTCCTTTCTGGGGCCAACGTCCTGACTTTC.